A single sample gave rise to the 12 T cell receptor beta chains below, sequenced in a study of shared clonotypes between healthy human individuals. TCRdb's table, derived via immunoSEQ multiplex PCR, lists solely in-frame clones and lacks some. The sample has just under 350,000 clones; over 70% are singletons. The sequenced sample consisted of memory CD4+ T cells sorted from blood. Subset given: CD45RA-negative fraction. The source of these receptors is a man aged 25 to 40 in good health.

The chain couples TRBV28 to TRBJ2-7; 9 nucleotides agree with TRBD1. This CDR3 spans 12 amino acids. Unmatched junction bases numbered 2, after V lost 6 bases and J lost 5 bases. Germline V gene sequence: CDR1 MDHEN, CDR2 SYDVKM. As DNA, the CDR3 is TGTGCCAGCAGGGGACAGGGCGACGAGCAGTACTTC. It codes for CASRGQGDEQYF.

This rearrangement joins TRBV11-2 to TRBJ2-5; TRBD2 aligns across 7 bases. The CDR3 sequence is 15 residues long. Germline V gene sequence: CDR1 SGHAT, CDR2 FQNNGV. V trimming: 0 bases; J trimming: 4 bases; junction bases outside the gene matches: 5. CDR3 residues: CASSLDWVAGETQYF. In DNA form, the CDR3 reads TGTGCCAGCAGCTTAGATTGGGTAGCGGGAGAGACCCAGTACTTC.

V is TRBV5-1 and J is TRBJ2-2; D unclear. V shed 0 bases and J shed 6 bases, with 6 bases lying between them. The CDR3 contains 13 residues. CDR1 and CDR2 (germline): SGHRS, YFSETQ. DNA of the CDR3: TGCGCCAGCAGCTTGGTAGGTCCCGGGGAGCTGTTTTTT. Amino acids: CASSLVGPGELFF.

The chain employs TRBV18 and TRBJ2-1; D not certain. The CDR3 has 15 residues. CDR1 and CDR2 (germline): KGHSH, LQKENI. Trimming stripped 2 bases from V and 5 bases from J, with 13 bases between. CDR3 DNA: TGTGCCAGCTCACCAATGCTCGCATCCCACAATGAGCAGTTCTTC. Its translation: CASSPMLASHNEQFF.

This clone was found a few times. The chain is built from TRBV11-2 and TRBJ2-3; 15 bases are a match to TRBD2. J lost 6 bases, V lost 5 bases, and 15 bases had no gene match. This CDR3 has 19 residues. The germline gives CDR1 SGHAT, CDR2 FQNNGV. The CDR3 DNA sequence: TGTGCCAGCAGCCGGGGCGGACTAGCGGGAGGGCCGGTGGGGGATACGCAGTATTTT. This translates into CASSRGGLAGGPVGDTQYF.

The CDR3 DNA is TGTGCCAGCAGCTTCGGCCAGATTAATGAAAAACTGTTTTTT. Translation gives CASSFGQINEKLFF. The chain links TRBV5-6 to TRBJ1-4; no clear D. CDR1 and CDR2 from the germline V gene are SGHDT and YYEEEE. This CDR3 is built from 14 residues. V shed 2 bases and J shed 4 bases, with 9 bases lying between them.

This chain connects TRBV29-1 to TRBJ2-3; 9 bases are shared with TRBD1. This CDR3 has 13 amino acids. J was trimmed by 6 bases and V by 7 bases; bases with no gene match: 8. The germline gives CDR1 SQVTM, CDR2 ANQGSEA. The CDR3 protein is CSGGQGTVDTQYF. The CDR3 nucleotides read TGCAGCGGGGGACAGGGAACCGTGGATACGCAGTATTTT.

The chain has TRBV2 and TRBJ1-2; D ambiguous. Per the germline V gene, CDR1 is SNHLY and CDR2 is FYNNEI. This CDR3 spans 14 amino acids. Trimming stripped 6 bases from V and 0 bases from J, with 11 bases between. CDR3 sequence: CASRGARTNYGYTF. CDR3 nucleotide sequence: TGTGCCAGCAGAGGAGCCAGGACTAACTATGGCTACACCTTC. The complete variable domain, with remaining parts taken from reference TRBV2 and TRBJ1-2, reads EPEVTQTPSHQVTQMGQEVILRCVPISNHLYFYWYRQILGQKVEFLVSFYNNEISEKSEIFDDQFSVERPDGSNFTLKIRSTKLEDSAMYFCASRGARTNYGYTFGSGTRLTVV.

The chain joins TRBV23-1 to TRBJ2-3, with TRBD2 matching 11 bases. TRBV23-1 is placed among ORFs of uncertain function. This CDR3 region has 23 residues. Unmatched junction bases numbered 25, after V lost 3 bases and J lost 2 bases. CDR3 amino acids: CASSQLRTTSWASGRPPTDTQYF. The CDR3, as DNA: TGCGCCAGCAGTCAGCTACGGACTACCTCTTGGGCTAGCGGGAGGCCCCCCACAGATACGCAGTATTTT.

The genes are TRBV6-6 and TRBJ1-6; possible D gene TRBD1, 5 bases. This CDR3 is built from 13 residues. With 2 bases removed from V and 10 bases from J, the gap between germline ends came to 9 bases. From germline, CDR1 is MNHNY and CDR2 SVGAGI (reference sequence). CDR3 protein: CASSYDGGSPLHF. DNA for the CDR3: TGTGCCAGCAGTTACGATGGGGGATCACCCCTCCACTTT.

In its sample, this clone was seen a few times. The V call is TRBV19, the J call TRBJ1-1; D possibly corresponds to TRBD1 (5 bases). Trimming took 3 bases from V and 1 from J, leaving 12 bases between them. Germline values: CDR1 LNHDA, CDR2 SQIVND (reference sequence). The CDR3 spans 15 residues. CDR3 DNA: TGTGCCAGTAGTATCCGGGGGTCTACGAACACTGAAGCTTTCTTT. It specifies CASSIRGSTNTEAFF.

This clone showed up many times. The chain carries TRBV27 and TRBJ2-7; D unresolved. V dropped 2 bases and J dropped 2 bases, with 13 bases sitting between them. Germline V lookup: CDR1 MNHEY, CDR2 SMNVEV (reference sequence). CDR3 size: 15 residues. The CDR3 DNA sequence: TGTGCCAGCAGTTTAAAGGTGGCAGGTCCCTACGAGCAGTACTTC. It encodes CASSLKVAGPYEQYF.